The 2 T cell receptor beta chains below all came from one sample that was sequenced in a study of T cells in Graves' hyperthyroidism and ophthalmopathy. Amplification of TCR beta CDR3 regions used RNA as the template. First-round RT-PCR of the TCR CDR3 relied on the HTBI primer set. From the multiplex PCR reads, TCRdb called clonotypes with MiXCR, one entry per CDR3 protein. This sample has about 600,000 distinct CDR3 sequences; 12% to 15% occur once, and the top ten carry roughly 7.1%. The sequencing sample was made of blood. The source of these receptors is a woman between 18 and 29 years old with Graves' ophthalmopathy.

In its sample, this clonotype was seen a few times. In DNA, the CDR3 is TGTGCCAGTAGTCACCGGGACAGGGAAACTAGCACAGATACGCAGTATTTT. The encoded protein is CASSHRDRETSTDTQYF. V and J are TRBV19 and TRBJ2-3, with 9 bases fitting TRBD1. Looked up from germline, CDR1 is LNHDA and CDR2 is SQIVND (reference sequence). J was trimmed by 0 bases and V by 5 bases; bases with no gene match: 9. This CDR3 spans 17 amino acids.

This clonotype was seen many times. CDR3: CASSSSYGTGAYEQYF. Here the CDR3 DNA reads TGTGCCAGCAGTTCATCCTACGGGACAGGGGCCTACGAGCAGTACTTC. This chain joins TRBV2 and TRBJ2-7; 10 nucleotides agree with TRBD1. J gave up 2 bases and V 5 bases, and 9 bases lay outside the gene matches. The CDR3 covers 16 residues. Per germline, CDR1 SNHLY and CDR2 FYNNEI.